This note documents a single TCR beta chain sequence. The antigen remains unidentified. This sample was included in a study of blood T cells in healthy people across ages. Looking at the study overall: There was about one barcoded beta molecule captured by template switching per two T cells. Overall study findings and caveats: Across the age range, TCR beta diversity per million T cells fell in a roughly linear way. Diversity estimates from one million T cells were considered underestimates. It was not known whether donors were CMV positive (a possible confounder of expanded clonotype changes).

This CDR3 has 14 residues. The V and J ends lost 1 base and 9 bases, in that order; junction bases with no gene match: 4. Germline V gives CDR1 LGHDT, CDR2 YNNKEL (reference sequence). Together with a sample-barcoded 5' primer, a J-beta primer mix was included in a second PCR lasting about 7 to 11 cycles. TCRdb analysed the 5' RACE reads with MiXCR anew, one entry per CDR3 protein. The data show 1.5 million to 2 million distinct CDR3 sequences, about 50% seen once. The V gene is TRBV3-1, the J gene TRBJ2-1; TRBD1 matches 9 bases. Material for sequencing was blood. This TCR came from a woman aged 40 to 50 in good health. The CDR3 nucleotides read TGTGCCAGCAGCCAAGGGGACAGGGTCTCTGAGCAGTTCTTC. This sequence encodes CASSQGDRVSEQFF.